This is a list of T cell receptor beta chains from one sample in a study of post-analysis software for immune sequencing data. MiXCR, applied by TCRdb to the PCR reads, yields one record per CDR3 protein. Of more than 500,000 distinct CDR3 sequences in the sample, approximately 34% are singletons; the top ten hold under 7%. The specimen sequenced was blood. These receptors were obtained from a girl aged 2-17 years with multiple sclerosis. The CDR3 runs from the conserved cysteine through the conserved F or W. D genes are given only for firm matches. Clone size is stated in some rows and not others, as once, few, many or a class when expanded.

D gene: -; J gene: TRBJ1-2; clone size: -; CDR3 length: 12; V gene: TRBV29-1; CDR3 protein: CSVVSGRAGYTF; CDR3 DNA: TGCAGCGTTGTGTCAGGGCGGGCCGGCTACACCTTC
D gene: TRBD2; J gene: TRBJ2-1; clone size: few; CDR3 length: 17; V gene: TRBV7-9; CDR3 protein: CASSPFLAGGSYNEQFF; CDR3 DNA: TGTGCCAGCAGCCCGTTCCTAGCGGGGGGCTCCTACAATGAGCAGTTCTTC
D gene: -; J gene: TRBJ2-7; clone size: -; CDR3 length: 15; V gene: TRBV7-9; CDR3 protein: CASSLVNTGRGEQYF; CDR3 DNA: TGTGCCAGCAGCTTAGTGAACACGGGCCGGGGAGAGCAGTACTTC
D gene: -; J gene: TRBJ2-1; clone size: few; CDR3 length: 15; V gene: TRBV20-1; CDR3 protein: CSASQSHRAYNEQFF; CDR3 DNA: TGCAGTGCTAGTCAGTCACACAGGGCCTACAATGAGCAGTTCTTC
D gene: -; J gene: TRBJ2-3; clone size: -; CDR3 length: 15; V gene: TRBV9; CDR3 protein: CASSAGDSGRDTQYF; CDR3 DNA: TGTGCCAGCAGCGCCGGTGACAGTGGCCGGGATACGCAGTATTTT
D gene: -; J gene: TRBJ1-2; clone size: -; CDR3 length: 13; V gene: TRBV29-1; CDR3 protein: CSVSPRGDYGYTF; CDR3 DNA: TGCAGCGTCTCCCCGAGGGGGGACTATGGCTACACCTTC
D gene: -; J gene: TRBJ1-1; clone size: -; CDR3 length: 13; V gene: TRBV2; CDR3 protein: CASSSSEGNEAFF; CDR3 DNA: TGTGCCAGTAGTTCCTCCGAGGGGAATGAAGCTTTCTTT
D gene: -; J gene: TRBJ2-7; clone size: -; CDR3 length: 11; V gene: TRBV7-6; CDR3 protein: CASSRFSEQYF; CDR3 DNA: TGTGCCAGCAGCCGATTCAGCGAGCAGTACTTC
D gene: -; J gene: TRBJ1-2; clone size: -; CDR3 length: 14; V gene: TRBV7-9; CDR3 protein: CASSLPGGSYGYTF; CDR3 DNA: TGTGCCAGCAGCCTTCCGGGGGGGTCGTATGGCTACACCTTC
D gene: -; J gene: TRBJ2-1; clone size: few; CDR3 length: 16; V gene: TRBV5-1; CDR3 protein: CASSLSLLSSYNEQFF; CDR3 DNA: TGCGCCAGCAGCTTGTCGCTCCTGAGCTCCTACAATGAGCAGTTCTTC
D gene: -; J gene: TRBJ1-2; clone size: -; CDR3 length: 14; V gene: TRBV7-9; CDR3 protein: CASSPADNNYGYTF; CDR3 DNA: TGTGCCAGCAGCCCGGCGGACAATAACTATGGCTACACCTTC
D gene: TRBD1; J gene: TRBJ2-5; clone size: -; CDR3 length: 20; V gene: TRBV5-6; CDR3 protein: CASSLEGFIRGQGRQETQYF; CDR3 DNA: TGTGCCAGCAGCTTGGAAGGTTTCATACGAGGACAGGGGCGCCAAGAGACCCAGTACTTC
D gene: -; J gene: TRBJ2-7; clone size: -; CDR3 length: 12; V gene: TRBV2; CDR3 protein: CASSETGAEQYF; CDR3 DNA: TGTGCCAGCAGTGAAACTGGGGCCGAGCAGTACTTC
D gene: TRBD1; J gene: TRBJ1-5; clone size: few; CDR3 length: 14; V gene: TRBV20-1; CDR3 protein: CSARIQGAGQPQHF; CDR3 DNA: TGCAGTGCTAGAATTCAGGGGGCAGGACAGCCCCAGCATTTT
D gene: -; J gene: TRBJ1-2; clone size: -; CDR3 length: 15; V gene: TRBV12-3/TRBV12-4; CDR3 protein: CASTKTGIANYGYTF; CDR3 DNA: TGTGCCAGCACCAAAACAGGGATAGCTAACTATGGCTACACCTTC
D gene: -; J gene: TRBJ2-1; clone size: few; CDR3 length: 16; V gene: TRBV4-2; CDR3 protein: CASSQDLRGSHNEQFF; CDR3 DNA: TGTGCCAGCAGCCAAGATCTTAGGGGGAGCCACAATGAGCAGTTCTTC
D gene: -; J gene: TRBJ2-3; clone size: -; CDR3 length: 13; V gene: TRBV20-1; CDR3 protein: CSASQDATDTQYF; CDR3 DNA: TGCAGTGCTAGCCAGGACGCAACAGATACGCAGTATTTT
D gene: TRBD2; J gene: TRBJ2-5; clone size: -; CDR3 length: 17; V gene: TRBV28; CDR3 protein: CASSNNLGLARHETQYF; CDR3 DNA: TGTGCCAGCAGTAACAACCTAGGACTAGCCCGGCACGAGACCCAGTACTTC
D gene: TRBD1; J gene: TRBJ2-5; clone size: few; CDR3 length: 16; V gene: TRBV6-9; CDR3 protein: CASSRYTGGHGCEQYF; CDR3 DNA: TGTGCCAGCAGCAGGTACACAGGGGGCCATGGATGTGAGCAGTACTTC
D gene: TRBD2; J gene: TRBJ2-7; clone size: -; CDR3 length: 13; V gene: TRBV7-2; CDR3 protein: CASSGRVSYEQYF; CDR3 DNA: TGTGCCAGCTCGGGGAGGGTCTCCTACGAGCAGTACTTC
D gene: -; J gene: TRBJ1-6; clone size: few; CDR3 length: 16; V gene: TRBV7-8; CDR3 protein: CASSALRPTGNSPLHF; CDR3 DNA: TGTGCCAGCAGCGCCCTTAGGCCAACCGGGAATTCACCCCTCCACTTT
D gene: TRBD2; J gene: TRBJ2-5; clone size: -; CDR3 length: 18; V gene: TRBV12-3/TRBV12-4; CDR3 protein: CASSTATGLAEYQETQYF; CDR3 DNA: TGTGCCAGCAGTACCGCCACGGGACTAGCGGAGTACCAAGAGACCCAGTACTTC
D gene: -; J gene: TRBJ1-2; clone size: -; CDR3 length: 15; V gene: TRBV10-2; CDR3 protein: CASRLPAQKGYGYTF; CDR3 DNA: TGCGCCAGCAGGCTTCCGGCCCAAAAAGGATATGGCTACACCTTC
D gene: -; J gene: TRBJ1-2; clone size: few; CDR3 length: 13; V gene: TRBV29-1; CDR3 protein: CSVKPGGLDGYTF; CDR3 DNA: TGCAGCGTTAAGCCGGGGGGGCTGGATGGCTACACCTTC